This TCR beta chain was captured by sequencing in a study of early T cells in non-severe SARS-CoV-2 infection. Many counts were recorded for this clonotype. TCRdb ran MiXCR on the 5' RACE reads and lists one entry per CDR3 protein. This table holds under 70,000 distinct CDR3 sequences, about 8% found once. The material was whole blood, obtained at baseline. The receptor's source is an adult who was a healthcare worker with PCR-confirmed SARS-CoV-2 infection or an uninfected control (not recorded which).

CDR3 bases: TGCAGCGTGGTAATAGCGGGAGGAAGGGGTTCCGAGCAGTACTTC. Residues: CSVVIAGGRGSEQYF. The genes are TRBV29-1 and TRBJ2-7; TRBD2 agrees at 10 bases. The germline CDR1 and CDR2 sequences are SQVTM and ANQGSEA. J was trimmed by 6 bases and V by 6 bases; bases with no gene match: 14. CDR3 length equals 15 residues.